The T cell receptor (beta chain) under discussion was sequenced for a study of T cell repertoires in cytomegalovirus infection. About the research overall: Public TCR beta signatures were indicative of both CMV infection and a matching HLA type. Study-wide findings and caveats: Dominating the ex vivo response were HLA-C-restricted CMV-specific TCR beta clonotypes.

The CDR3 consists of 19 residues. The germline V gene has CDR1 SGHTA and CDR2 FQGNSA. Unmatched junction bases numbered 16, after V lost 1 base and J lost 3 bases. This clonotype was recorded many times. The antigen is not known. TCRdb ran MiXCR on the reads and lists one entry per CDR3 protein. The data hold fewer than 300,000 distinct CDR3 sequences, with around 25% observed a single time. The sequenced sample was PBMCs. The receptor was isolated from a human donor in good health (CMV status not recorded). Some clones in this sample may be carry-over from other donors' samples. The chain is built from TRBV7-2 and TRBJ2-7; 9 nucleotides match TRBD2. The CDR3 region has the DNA TGTGCCAGCAGCTTAGGAAAGTTTAGGCGGGCTAGCGGGATCTACGAGCAGTACTTC. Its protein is CASSLGKFRRASGIYEQYF.